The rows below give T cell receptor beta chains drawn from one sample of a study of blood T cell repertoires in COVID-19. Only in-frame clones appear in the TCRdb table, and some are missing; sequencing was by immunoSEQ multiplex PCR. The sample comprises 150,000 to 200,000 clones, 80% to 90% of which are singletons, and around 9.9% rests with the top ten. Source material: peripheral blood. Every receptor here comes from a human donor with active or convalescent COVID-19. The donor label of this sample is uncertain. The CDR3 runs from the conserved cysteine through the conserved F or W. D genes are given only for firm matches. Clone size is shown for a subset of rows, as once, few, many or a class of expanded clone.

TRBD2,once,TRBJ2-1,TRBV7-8,CASSLGLAGERRYNEQFF,TGTGCCAGCAGCTTAGGACTAGCGGGAGAGAGGCGGTACAATGAGCAGTTCTTC
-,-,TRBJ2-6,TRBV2,CASLLARSRANVLTF,TGTGCCAGCTTACTAGCCCGTTCTCGGGCCAACGTCCTGACTTTC
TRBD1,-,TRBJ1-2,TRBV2,CASRPGGSNYGYTF,TGTGCCAGCAGACCAGGGGGGAGTAACTATGGCTACACCTTC
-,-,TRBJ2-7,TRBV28,CASSLTGSYEQYF,TGTGCCAGCAGTTTAACCGGGAGCTACGAGCAGTACTTC
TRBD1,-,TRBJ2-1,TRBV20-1,CSASTGQGTVYEQFF,TGCAGTGCTAGTACGGGACAGGGGACTGTGTATGAGCAGTTCTTC
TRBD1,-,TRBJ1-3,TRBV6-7,CASSYPQGETGNTIYF,TGTGCCAGCAGTTACCCCCAGGGGGAAACTGGAAACACCATATATTTT
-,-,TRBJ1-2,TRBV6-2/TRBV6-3,CASSYSKQGQDGYTF,TGTGCCAGCAGTTACTCGAAGCAGGGTCAAGATGGCTACACCTTC
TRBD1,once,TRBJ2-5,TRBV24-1,CATSDSGGDKETQYF,TGTGCCACCAGTGATTCAGGGGGAGACAAAGAGACCCAGTACTTC
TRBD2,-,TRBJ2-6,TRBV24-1,CATSDWGGAGANVLTF,TGTGCCACCAGTGATTGGGGAGGGGCTGGGGCCAACGTCCTGACTTTC
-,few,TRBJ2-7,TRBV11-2,CASSLDPYEQYF,TGTGCCAGCAGCTTAGATCCTTACGAGCAGTACTTC
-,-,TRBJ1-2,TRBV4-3,CASSQERRDYGYTF,TGCGCCAGCAGCCAAGAACGGAGGGATTATGGCTACACCTTC
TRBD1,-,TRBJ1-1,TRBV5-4,CASSLGTGGMNTEAFF,TGTGCCAGCAGCTTGGGGACAGGGGGGATGAACACTGAAGCTTTCTTT
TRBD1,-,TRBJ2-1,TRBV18,CASSAADRGRGNEQFF,TGTGCCAGCTCAGCCGCGGACAGGGGAAGAGGAAATGAGCAGTTCTTC
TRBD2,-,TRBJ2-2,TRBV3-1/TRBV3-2,CASSLLGLATTNTGELFF,TGTGCCAGCAGCCTCCTGGGACTAGCAACAACGAACACCGGGGAGCTGTTTTTT
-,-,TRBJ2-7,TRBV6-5,CASRQGSYEQYF,TGTGCCAGCAGACAGGGCTCCTACGAGCAGTACTTC
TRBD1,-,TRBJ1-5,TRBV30,CAWIKTGVWAGPQHF,TGTGCCTGGATCAAGACAGGGGTGTGGGCGGGGCCCCAGCATTTT
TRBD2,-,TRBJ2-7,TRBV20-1,CSASRSSGQYF,TGCAGTGCTAGCCGATCTAGCGGGCAGTACTTC
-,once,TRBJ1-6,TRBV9,CASSVGEGSPLHF,TGTGCCAGCAGCGTAGGTGAGGGTTCACCCCTCCACTTT
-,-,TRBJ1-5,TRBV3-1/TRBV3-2,CASSQANQPQHF,TGTGCCAGCAGCCAAGCTAATCAGCCCCAGCATTTT
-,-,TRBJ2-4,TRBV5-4,CASSFNSKNIQYF,TGTGCCAGCAGCTTCAATTCCAAAAACATTCAGTACTTC
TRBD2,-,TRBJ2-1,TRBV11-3,CASSQGGSGRANEQFF,TGTGCCAGCAGCCAAGGCGGGAGCGGGAGGGCCAATGAGCAGTTCTTC
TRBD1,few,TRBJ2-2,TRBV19,CASRGQGVYTGELFF,TGTGCCAGTAGAGGACAGGGGGTGTACACCGGGGAGCTGTTTTTT
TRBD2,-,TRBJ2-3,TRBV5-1,CASREGWGTDTQYF,TGCGCCAGTAGGGAGGGGTGGGGCACAGATACGCAGTATTTT
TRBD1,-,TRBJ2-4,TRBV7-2,CASSRGQGYIQYF,TGTGCCAGCAGTCGGGGACAGGGGTACATTCAGTACTTC
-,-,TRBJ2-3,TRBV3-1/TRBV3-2,CASSNRILVADTQYF,TGTGCCAGCAGCAACAGGATTTTGGTTGCAGATACGCAGTATTTT
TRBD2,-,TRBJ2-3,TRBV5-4,CASSFLSGSLSSTDTQYF,TGTGCCAGCAGCTTCTTGAGCGGGAGCCTTTCTAGCACAGATACGCAGTATTTT
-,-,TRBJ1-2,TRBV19,CASTPNSYGYTF,TGTGCCAGTACTCCTAACAGCTATGGCTACACCTTC
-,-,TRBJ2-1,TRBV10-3,CAIRPRDTYNEQFF,TGTGCCATCAGACCCCGGGACACCTACAATGAGCAGTTCTTC
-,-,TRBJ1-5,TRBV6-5,CASSRGSASNQPQHF,TGTGCCAGCAGCCGGGGGTCAGCTAGCAATCAGCCCCAGCATTTT
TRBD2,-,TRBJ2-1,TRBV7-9,CASSRTLAGAGGEQFF,TGTGCCAGCAGCCGGACTCTAGCGGGAGCGGGGGGTGAGCAGTTCTTC
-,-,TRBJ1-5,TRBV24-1,CATSDLGGSQPQHF,TGTGCCACCAGTGATTTAGGGGGTTCTCAGCCCCAGCATTTT
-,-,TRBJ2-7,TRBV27,CASSPQWGVFDHEQYF,TGTGCCAGCAGTCCCCAATGGGGCGTGTTTGACCACGAGCAGTACTTC
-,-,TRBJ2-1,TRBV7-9,CASSLAGVGNNEQFF,TGTGCCAGCAGCTTAGCAGGGGTGGGTAACAATGAGCAGTTCTTC
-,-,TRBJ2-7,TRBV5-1,CASREDRLYEQYF,TGCGCCAGCAGGGAAGACAGGCTCTACGAGCAGTACTTC
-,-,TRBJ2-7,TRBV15,CATRDSSYEQYF,TGTGCCACCAGAGATAGCTCCTACGAGCAGTACTTC
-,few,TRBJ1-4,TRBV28,CASRSQRGGWATNEKLFF,TGTGCCAGCAGATCTCAACGGGGAGGCTGGGCAACTAATGAAAAACTGTTTTTT
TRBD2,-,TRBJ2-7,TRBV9,CASSPTGGDSYEQYF,TGTGCCAGCAGCCCCACGGGGGGTGACAGCTACGAGCAGTACTTC
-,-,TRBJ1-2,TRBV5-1,CASSFTGDGYTF,TGCGCCAGCAGCTTTACCGGGGATGGCTACACCTTC
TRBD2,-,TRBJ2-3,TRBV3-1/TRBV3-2,CASSHLADTDTQYF,TGTGCCAGCAGCCACCTAGCGGACACAGATACGCAGTATTTT
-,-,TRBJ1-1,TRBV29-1,CSVEALPGAFF,TGCAGCGTTGAAGCCCTCCCGGGAGCTTTCTTT
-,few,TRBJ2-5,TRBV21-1,CASPLRIAGGPHF,TGTGCCAGCCCTCTTCGGATAGCGGGAGGACCCCACTTC
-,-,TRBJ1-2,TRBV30,CALTRYNYGYTF,TGTGCCTTGACCAGGTATAACTATGGCTACACCTTC
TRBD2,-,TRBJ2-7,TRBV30,CAWSGGVSYEQYF,TGTGCCTGGAGCGGGGGGGTTTCCTACGAGCAGTACTTC
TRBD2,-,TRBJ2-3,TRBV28,CASRVGGAKDTQYF,TGTGCCAGCAGAGTCGGGGGGGCAAAAGATACGCAGTATTTT
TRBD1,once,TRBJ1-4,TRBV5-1,CASSYTGTGNEKLFF,TGCGCCAGCAGCTACACCGGGACAGGGAATGAAAAACTGTTTTTT
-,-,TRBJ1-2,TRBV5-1,CASSLGGPGGYTF,TGCGCCAGCAGCTTGGGGGGGCCGGGCGGCTACACCTTC
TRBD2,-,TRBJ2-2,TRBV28,CASRVASGGGTGELFF,TGTGCCAGCAGGGTAGCAAGCGGGGGAGGGACCGGGGAGCTGTTTTTT
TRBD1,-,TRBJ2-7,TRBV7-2,CASSLGNGQGPYEQYF,TGTGCCAGCAGCTTAGGGAACGGACAGGGACCCTACGAGCAGTACTTC
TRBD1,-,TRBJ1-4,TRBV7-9,CASSTGQKATNEKLFF,TGTGCCAGCAGCACGGGACAGAAGGCAACTAATGAAAAACTGTTTTTT
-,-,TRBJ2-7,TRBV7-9,CASSLSGFGEQYF,TGTGCCAGCAGCTTATCAGGGTTTGGCGAGCAGTACTTC
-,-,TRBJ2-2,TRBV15,CATSRGAGYTGELFF,TGTGCCACCAGCAGAGGGGCAGGGTACACCGGGGAGCTGTTTTTT
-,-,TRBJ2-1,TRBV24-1,CATSDLDGGGVSNEQFF,TGTGCCACCAGTGATTTGGACGGAGGGGGGGTTTCCAATGAGCAGTTCTTC
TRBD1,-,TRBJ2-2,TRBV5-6,CASSSLNPGTGENTGELFF,TGTGCCAGCAGCTCACTTAACCCCGGGACAGGGGAGAACACCGGGGAGCTGTTTTTT
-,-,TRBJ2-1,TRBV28,CASSLQGSNEQFF,TGTGCCAGCAGTCTACAGGGTTCGAATGAGCAGTTCTTC
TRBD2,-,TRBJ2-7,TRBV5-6,CASSLEAGAYEQYF,TGTGCCAGCAGCTTGGAGGCGGGGGCCTACGAGCAGTACTTC
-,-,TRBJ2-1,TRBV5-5,CASSWTASGNEQFF,TGTGCCAGCAGCTGGACAGCTAGCGGCAATGAGCAGTTCTTC
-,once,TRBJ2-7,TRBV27,CASSLSGIKSYEQYF,TGTGCCAGCAGCCTTAGCGGTATTAAGAGTTACGAGCAGTACTTC
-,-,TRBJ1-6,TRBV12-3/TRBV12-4,CASSLNSPLHF,TGTGCCAGCAGTCTCAATTCACCCCTCCACTTT
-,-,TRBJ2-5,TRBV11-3,CASSWGGGTQYF,TGTGCCAGCAGCTGGGGGGGCGGGACCCAGTACTTC